The 29 T cell receptor beta chains given below trace back to one sample, sequenced in a study of cytomegalovirus exposure and HLA in healthy donors. 13 Jbeta primers and 60 Vbeta primers were used for the PCR. Profiling relied on immunoSEQ multiplex PCR, and the TCRdb table lists in-frame clones only, not all of them. The table lists more than 95,000 clones, under 20% of them singletons. Source material: PBMCs. The source is a female donor in good health and CMV-seropositive.

This clone was seen a few times. V usage is TRBV30 and J usage is TRBJ1-5; D is uncertain. CDR1 is GTSNPN, CDR2 SVGIG, per germline (reference sequence). V was cut by 2 bases and J by 0 bases, with 8 bases left in between. The CDR3 spans 14 residues. The CDR3 is CAWSRGFSNQPQHF. CDR3 bases: TGTGCCTGGAGTCGAGGGTTTAGCAATCAGCCCCAGCATTTT.

This clone was seen a few times. The chain employs TRBV27 and TRBJ2-7, with D unresolved. This CDR3 has 13 residues. Germline CDR1 MNHEY, CDR2 SMNVEV (reference sequence). V shed 4 bases and J shed 2 bases, with 9 bases lying between them. CDR3 sequence (DNA): TGTGCCAGCAGTTCCTTAGAGACCTACGAGCAGTACTTC. Protein sequence: CASSSLETYEQYF.

The J gene is TRBJ2-3, the V gene TRBV4-3, with 11 bases fitting TRBD2. Germline V CDR1 and CDR2: LGHNA, YSLEER. Trimming took 3 bases from V and 3 from J; bases not matched to a gene: 14. The CDR3 runs to 19 residues. Here the CDR3 reads CASSQDYRGTSGLTDTQYF. The CDR3 DNA is TGCGCCAGCAGCCAGGACTACAGGGGGACTAGCGGATTAACAGATACGCAGTATTTT.

A few counts support this clone. The chain carries TRBV28 and TRBJ2-5; D is possibly TRBD2 (6 bases). Deletions cut 1 base from V and 4 bases from J, with 16 bases between. Germline V gene data show CDR1 as MDHEN and CDR2 as SYDVKM. This CDR3 region has 16 residues. CDR3 coding DNA: TGTGCCAGCAGTTTATTTCAGGAGGGCCGTGGAGAGACCCAGTACTTC. Its protein product is CASSLFQEGRGETQYF.

This clone was observed a few times. The chain recombines TRBV27 with TRBJ2-2; D is ambiguous. V gave up 0 bases and J gave up 4 bases, with 6 bases separating them. Germline V gene data show CDR1 as MNHEY and CDR2 as SMNVEV (reference sequence). There are 14 residues in the CDR3. CDR3 sequence: CASSLSHSTGELFF. CDR3 in DNA: TGTGCCAGCAGTTTATCCCACAGCACCGGGGAGCTGTTTTTT.

The rearrangement links TRBV28 to TRBJ1-2, with TRBD1 as a possible D gene (6 bases). Trimming took off 5 bases at V and 4 bases at J, with 20 bases between the two ends. Germline-derived CDR1 and CDR2 are MDHEN and SYDVKM. The CDR3 runs 16 residues. The CDR3 loop is CASSPGGGGSTYGYTF. CDR3 sequence (DNA): TGTGCCAGCAGTCCCGGGGGGGGCGGATCTACCTATGGCTACACCTTC.

There are a few counts of this clone. The chain couples TRBV5-1 to TRBJ2-7; 11 bases fit TRBD2. CDR3 size: 16 residues. Losses at the gene ends were 5 bases for V and 0 bases for J; bases not matched to a gene: 7. In germline, CDR1 is SGHRS, CDR2 YFSETQ. The CDR3 reads CASSKTTSGISYEQYF. The CDR3 DNA sequence: TGCGCCAGCAGTAAGACGACTAGCGGGATCTCCTACGAGCAGTACTTC.

The V gene is TRBV9, the J gene TRBJ2-7, with TRBD1 identical over 7 bases. The CDR3 totals 15 residues. CDR1 is SGDLS, CDR2 YYNGEE, per germline. V was pared by 0 bases and J by 0 bases, with 3 bases of the junction left unmatched. The CDR3 DNA follows: TGTGCCAGCAGCGTAGCGACAGGGATCTCCTACGAGCAGTACTTC. Its translation: CASSVATGISYEQYF.

The table lists this clone with many counts. The CDR3 DNA reads TGTGCCAGCAGTTCCCAGGGGACCCAAGAGACCCAGTACTTC. Translation gives CASSSQGTQETQYF. This chain links TRBV6-5 with TRBJ2-5; possibly TRBD1 for D (6 bases). The V gene lost 4 bases and the J gene lost 1 base, with 10 bases spanning the gap. Germline V gene lookup returns CDR1 MNHEY and CDR2 SVGAGI. The CDR3 is 14 residues long.

This clone was counted only a few times. This chain joins TRBV29-1 and TRBJ2-2, with a tentative D call TRBD2 (5 bases). Germline CDR1 and CDR2: SQVTM and ANQGSEA. V was clipped by 4 bases and J by 2 bases, with 8 bases between them. The CDR3 runs to 13 residues. The CDR3 DNA reads TGCAGCGTTGGAGGGAGAAACACCGGGGAGCTGTTTTTT. The encoded protein is CSVGGRNTGELFF.

The chain employs TRBV7-3 and TRBJ1-1; no definite D call. The CDR3 loop spans 13 amino acids. In germline, CDR1 is SGHTA, CDR2 FQGTGA. Trimming removed 5 bases from V and 3 bases from J, with 10 bases in between. Here the CDR3 DNA reads TGTGCCAGCAGCCCCCGGGGAGACACTGAAGCTTTCTTT. It specifies CASSPRGDTEAFF.

The sample holds a few counts of this clone. This rearrangement joins TRBV2 to TRBJ1-1; D not certain. The V and J ends lost 10 bases and 9 bases respectively, with 9 bases between them. The germline gives CDR1 SNHLY, CDR2 FYNNEI. This CDR3 comprises 9 residues. In DNA, the CDR3 is TGTGCCACCCGGGATCAAGCTTTCTTT. Translated, it gives CATRDQAFF.

The chain is built from TRBV6-6 and TRBJ2-7; 9 bases agree with TRBD1. The germline gives CDR1 MNHNY, CDR2 SVGAGI (reference sequence). Losses at the gene ends were 4 bases for V and 3 bases for J; bases not matched to a gene: 10. CDR3 length: 16 amino acids. CDR3 DNA: TGTGCCAGCAGTTCCAAAACAGGGGGCGGCCGCTACGAGCAGTACTTC. This gives the protein CASSSKTGGGRYEQYF.

This clone was picked up a small number of times. V and J are TRBV6-6 and TRBJ1-1, with 7 positions matching TRBD1. After removal of 6 bases from V and 3 bases from J, the junction contained 10 bases not matched to a gene. This CDR3 has 15 residues. Looked up from germline, CDR1 is MNHNY and CDR2 is SVGAGI (reference sequence). CDR3 nucleotides: TGTGCCAGCAGCCACAGGGGTGGGAGGCACACTGAAGCTTTCTTT. Translation gives CASSHRGGRHTEAFF.

The rearrangement links TRBV5-4 to TRBJ2-7, with D perhaps TRBD1 (7 bases). The CDR3 consists of 15 residues. The germline V gene encodes CDR1 SGHNT and CDR2 YYREEE (reference sequence). V lost 0 bases and J lost 2, with 12 bases in between. As DNA, the CDR3 is TGTGCCAGCAGCTTGGGTGGAGGGGGCCCCTACGAGCAGTACTTC. This sequence encodes CASSLGGGGPYEQYF.

Only a few counts were recorded for this clone. The chain carries TRBV6-1 and TRBJ1-2, with D maybe TRBD1 (5 bases). Germline CDR1 MNHNS, CDR2 SASEGT. V shed 7 bases and J shed 5 bases, with 20 bases lying between them. CDR3 length: 15 amino acids. The CDR3: CASTENRGTLYGYTF. As DNA, the CDR3 is TGTGCCAGCACCGAAAATCGGGGGACGTTGTATGGCTACACCTTC.

This clone turned up a few times. The chain joins TRBV6-6 to TRBJ2-7; 10 bases map to TRBD1. This CDR3 is 15 amino acids long. J was trimmed by 6 bases and V by 6 bases; bases with no gene match: 11. CDR1 is MNHNY, CDR2 SVGAGI, per germline (reference sequence). The CDR3 loop reads CASRAPGQGIAEQYF. In DNA form, the CDR3 reads TGTGCCAGCAGGGCCCCGGGACAGGGGATAGCCGAGCAGTACTTC.

This chain links TRBV5-1 with TRBJ2-3; D gene unclear. There are 14 residues in the CDR3. The V and J ends lost 4 bases and 1 base respectively, with 10 bases between them. Germline V gene sequence: CDR1 SGHRS, CDR2 YFSETQ. In nucleotides, the CDR3 is TGCGCCAGCAGCACGGTGATGGGCACAGATACGCAGTATTTT. Its protein product is CASSTVMGTDTQYF.

The V call is TRBV5-1, the J call TRBJ2-6; 8 nucleotides align to TRBD1. Per germline, CDR1 SGHRS and CDR2 YFSETQ. The CDR3 loop spans 19 amino acids. After removal of 8 bases from V and 2 bases from J, the junction contained 18 bases not matched to a gene. The CDR3 loop is CASKTPGTGFMTGANVLTF. In DNA form, the CDR3 reads TGCGCCAGTAAGACTCCCGGGACAGGTTTTATGACTGGGGCCAACGTCCTGACTTTC.

This clone was counted only a few times. This chain joins TRBV29-1 and TRBJ1-1; D is possibly TRBD1 (5 bases). The length of the CDR3 is 12 residues. Trimming removed 7 bases from V and 3 bases from J, with 12 bases in between. CDR1 and CDR2 (germline): SQVTM, ANQGSEA. For the CDR3, the DNA is TGCAGCGGGGGGGGTGGGGACACTGAAGCTTTCTTT. Translating it yields CSGGGGDTEAFF.

This clone was seen only a few times. The V and J genes are TRBV6-5 and TRBJ1-2; TRBD1 matches at 7 bases. Germline values: CDR1 MNHEY, CDR2 SVGAGI. CDR3 size: 12 residues. J was trimmed by 8 bases and V by 6 bases; bases with no gene match: 6. The CDR3 region has the DNA TGTGCCAGCAGGCGACAGGGTGGGGGCTACACCTTC. Translation gives CASRRQGGGYTF.

This chain uses TRBV10-3 with TRBJ2-3, with 9 nucleotides matching TRBD1. CDR1 is ENHRY and CDR2 is SYGVKD in the germline V gene. This CDR3 is built from 15 residues. The V segment lost 0 bases and the J segment 6 bases; nucleotides outside the gene matches: 4. The DNA of the CDR3 is TGTGCCATCAGTGAGTCGGGACAGGGAGGGGATACGCAGTATTTT. It yields the protein CAISESGQGGDTQYF.

The chain carries TRBV5-6 and TRBJ2-1; 7 bases align to TRBD2. Germline CDR1 and CDR2: SGHDT and YYEEEE. J was trimmed by 4 bases and V by 0 bases; bases with no gene match: 16. The CDR3 loop spans 19 amino acids. This CDR3 reads CASSLVPSGGPSKYNEQFF. CDR3 DNA sequence: TGTGCCAGCAGCTTGGTACCCTCGGGAGGCCCTTCTAAATACAATGAGCAGTTCTTC.

Only a few counts were recorded for this clone. The genes are TRBV10-3 and TRBJ1-5, with no clear D. From germline, CDR1 is ENHRY and CDR2 SYGVKD. This CDR3 is built from 17 residues. The V end lost 2 bases, the J end lost 0 bases, and 14 bases lay between the germline ends. The CDR3 is CAISEPAANDSNQPQHF. DNA of the CDR3: TGTGCCATCAGTGAGCCAGCGGCTAATGATAGCAATCAGCCCCAGCATTTT.

This clone was found once. V usage is TRBV7-9 and J usage is TRBJ2-3; 9 bases agree with TRBD1. The CDR3 sequence is 15 residues long. CDR1 SEHNR and CDR2 FQNEAQ come from the germline V gene (reference sequence). V shed 3 bases, J shed 4 bases, and the junction held 5 bases outside the gene matches. CDR3 sequence (DNA): TGTGCCAGCAGCTTTAGGGACAGGGACGCAGATACGCAGTATTTT. Its protein is CASSFRDRDADTQYF.

This clone was recorded a few times. The gene calls are TRBV5-1 and TRBJ1-1; D might be TRBD1 (6 bases). CDR1 is SGHRS, CDR2 YFSETQ, per germline. This CDR3 is built from 13 residues. Deletions cut 0 bases from V and 8 bases from J, with 11 bases between. CDR3 coding DNA: TGCGCCAGCAGCTTGGACAGGGAGTACGAAGCTTTCTTT. It specifies CASSLDREYEAFF. Complete variable domain (other parts from reference TRBV5-1 and TRBJ1-1): KAGVTQTPRYLIKTRGQQVTLSCSPISGHRSVSWYQQTPGQGLQFLFEYFSETQRNKGNFPGRFSGRQFSNSRSEMNVSTLELGDSALYLCASSLDREYEAFFGQGTRLTVV.

The rearrangement uses TRBV4-3 and TRBJ1-1, with 11 bases that match TRBD1. CDR3 length: 17 residues. The V and J ends lost 3 bases and 1 base, in that order; junction bases with no gene match: 7. Germline CDR1 reads LGHNA; CDR2 reads YSLEER. The CDR3 reads CASSQGQGGVGNTEAFF. The CDR3 coding sequence is TGCGCCAGCAGCCAGGGACAGGGGGGAGTGGGGAACACTGAAGCTTTCTTT.

The genes are TRBV19 and TRBJ2-5; possibly TRBD1 for D (6 bases). Between the trimmed V and J ends, which lost 8 bases and 2 bases, there was a span of 9 bases. From germline, CDR1 is LNHDA and CDR2 SQIVND (reference sequence). CDR3 length: 12 residues. CDR3 in DNA: TGTGCCAGTGGACAGCAGCAAGAGACCCAGTACTTC. Residues: CASGQQQETQYF. The complete variable domain, with remaining parts taken from reference TRBV19 and TRBJ2-5, reads DGGITQSPKYLFRKEGQNVTLSCEQNLNHDAMYWYRQDPGQGLRLIYYSQIVNDFQKGDIAEGYSVSREKKESFPLTVTSAQKNPTAFYLCASGQQQETQYFGPGTRLLVL.

Only a few counts were recorded for this clone. The V and J genes are TRBV7-2 and TRBJ2-1; TRBD2 matches at 12 bases. The germline V gene encodes CDR1 SGHTA and CDR2 FQGNSA. The CDR3 spans 14 residues. V was clipped by 4 bases and J by 14 bases; unmatched bases: 9. CDR3 sequence reads: CASSSGLAGSREFF. The CDR3 DNA is TGTGCCAGCAGCTCAGGACTAGCGGGGTCCAGGGAGTTCTTC.